The present TCR beta chain was sequenced within a study of blood T cell repertoires in COVID-19. Whole-study context: Some COVID-19 samples were acute and others convalescent; all came from the United States, Italy and Spain. PBMCs, B-cell-depleted T cells, or T cells provided the cDNA or gDNA that made up the material.

V shed 4 bases, J shed 1 base, and the junction held 8 bases outside the gene matches. Germline V lookup: CDR1 MDHEN, CDR2 SYDVKM. This CDR3 spans 16 amino acids. Assay: immunoSEQ multiplex PCR; the TCRdb copy retains only in-frame clones and omits some. The repertoire holds approximately 260,000 clones, with 83% as singletons. This TCR was sampled from a man between 60 and 75 years old who had recovered from COVID-19. The chain combines TRBV28 with TRBJ2-7; 9 bases are shared with TRBD1. Sequencing was carried out using peripheral blood. The CDR3 sequence: CASSSSGTGKSYEQYF. In nucleotides, the CDR3 is TGTGCCAGCAGTTCTTCCGGGACAGGGAAATCCTACGAGCAGTACTTC.